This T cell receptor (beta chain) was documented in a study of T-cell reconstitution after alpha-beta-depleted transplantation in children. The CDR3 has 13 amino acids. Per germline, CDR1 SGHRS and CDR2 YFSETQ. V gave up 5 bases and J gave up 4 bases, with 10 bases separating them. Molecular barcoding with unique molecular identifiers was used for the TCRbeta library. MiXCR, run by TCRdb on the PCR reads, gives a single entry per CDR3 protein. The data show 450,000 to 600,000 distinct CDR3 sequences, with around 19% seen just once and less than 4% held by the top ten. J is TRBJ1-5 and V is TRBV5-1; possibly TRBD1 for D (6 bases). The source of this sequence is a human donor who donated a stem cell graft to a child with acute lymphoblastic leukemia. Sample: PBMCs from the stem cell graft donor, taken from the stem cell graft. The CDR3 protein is CASRTGQNQPQHF. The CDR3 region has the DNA TGCGCCAGCAGAACAGGGCAGAATCAGCCCCAGCATTTT. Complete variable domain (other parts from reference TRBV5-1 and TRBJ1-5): KAGVTQTPRYLIKTRGQQVTLSCSPISGHRSVSWYQQTPGQGLQFLFEYFSETQRNKGNFPGRFSGRQFSNSRSEMNVSTLELGDSALYLCASRTGQNQPQHFGDGTRLSIL.